This entry is about one T cell receptor beta chain. This entry belongs to a study of blood T cell repertoires in COVID-19. Turning to the study itself: The origin of the acute and convalescent COVID-19 samples was the United States, Italy and Spain. PBMCs, B-cell-depleted T cells, or T cells were the source of the cDNA or gDNA that made up the material.

In the authors' workflow: Estimation of nucleated cell counts relied on the amplification of reference gene primers. Only in-frame clones appear in the TCRdb table, and some are missing; sequencing was by immunoSEQ multiplex PCR. That table furnishes V, J and clone size, whereas the DNA furnished D and trimming. The sample records around 300,000 clones, approximately 83% being singletons. This receptor was taken from a woman between 45 and 60 years old who had recovered from COVID-19. Sequences were obtained from peripheral blood.

CDR3 DNA: TGTGCCAGCAGTTTACCACCCCCGGGACAGGGGGCGCGGAGCACTGAAGCTTTCTTT. Translated: CASSLPPPGQGARSTEAFF. The rearrangement uses TRBV28 and TRBJ1-1, with TRBD1 matching 12 bases. CDR3 length equals 19 residues. Trimming cost V 2 bases and J 4 bases; bases outside gene matches: 14. Germline assignment: CDR1 MDHEN and CDR2 SYDVKM.